This TCR beta chain was recovered during a study of cytotoxic CD8 clonotypes in ibrutinib-treated CLL. Looking at the study overall: Once patients had received a median approximately eleven months of treatment, range 6 to 36, response samples were obtained.

Study outcomes and limitations: At baseline, clonality was higher than in age-matched healthy donors and correlated with CD8+ counts.

About this clone itself: Its antigen remains unidentified.

V lost 0 bases, J lost 3 bases, and 19 bases lay in between. The CDR3 consists of 18 residues. The germline V gene encodes CDR1 LGHNA and CDR2 YNFKEQ. Clones were sequenced by immunoSEQ multiplex PCR, and TCRdb holds only the in-frame ones, with some missing. The repertoire holds 300,000 to 350,000 clones, roughly 85% seen once, with 6.5% to 8.5% in the top ten. This sequence originates from a human donor with chronic lymphocytic leukemia. Source: PBMCs, taken before ibrutinib treatment. The chain employs TRBV4-2 and TRBJ2-3; D call uncertain. The DNA of the CDR3 is TGTGCCAGCAGCCAAGAAAATAGTATCGTCGGTGATACAGATACGCAGTATTTT. This gives the protein CASSQENSIVGDTDTQYF.